Below are 12 T cell receptor beta chains sequenced from a single sample in a study of blood T cell repertoires in COVID-19. Here immunoSEQ multiplex PCR was the method, and the copy in TCRdb shows in-frame clones only, minus some. The profile shows about 97,000 clones, 85% to 95% of them singletons. Sequencing was carried out using peripheral blood. The receptors stem from a man aged 50-59 years with active COVID-19.

This chain uses TRBV30 with TRBJ2-5, with 11 bases lining up with TRBD2. Germline values: CDR1 GTSNPN, CDR2 SVGIG (reference sequence). The CDR3 consists of 15 residues. V lost 2 bases, J lost 7 bases, and 9 bases stayed unmatched. The CDR3, as DNA: TGTGCCTGGAGTACCACTAGCGGGAGTTGGGTGACCCAGTACTTC. Translation gives CAWSTTSGSWVTQYF.

The chain uses TRBV5-1 and TRBJ2-5, with 9 bases matching TRBD2. Germline V gene data show CDR1 as SGHRS and CDR2 as YFSETQ. The CDR3 loop spans 18 amino acids. Losses at the gene ends were 0 bases for V and 4 bases for J; bases not matched to a gene: 13. The CDR3, as DNA: TGCGCCAGCAGCTTGGGGGGGCATAGCGGGAGTTCAGGAGAGACCCAGTACTTC. Translation: CASSLGGHSGSSGETQYF. The full variable domain, completed using reference TRBV5-1 and TRBJ2-5, is KAGVTQTPRYLIKTRGQQVTLSCSPISGHRSVSWYQQTPGQGLQFLFEYFSETQRNKGNFPGRFSGRQFSNSRSEMNVSTLELGDSALYLCASSLGGHSGSSGETQYFGPGTRLLVL.

The rearrangement links TRBV28 to TRBJ1-5; D call uncertain. There are 13 residues in the CDR3. Germline CDR1 MDHEN, CDR2 SYDVKM. Trimming left V 6 bases short and J 4 bases short, with 10 bases between. The CDR3 sequence is CASRSGLNQPQHF. CDR3 nucleotides: TGTGCCAGCAGGTCTGGACTTAATCAGCCCCAGCATTTT.

The sample holds one count of this clone. The rearrangement joins TRBV6-1 to TRBJ1-2; unclear D gene. V was trimmed by 3 bases and J by 2 bases, leaving 13 bases between them. Germline assignment: CDR1 MNHNS and CDR2 SASEGT. The length of the CDR3 is 15 residues. This CDR3 reads CASSETEWRNYGYTF. CDR3 bases: TGTGCCAGCAGTGAGACGGAGTGGAGAAACTATGGCTACACCTTC.

The chain links TRBV6-5 to TRBJ1-1; tentatively, D is TRBD1 (6 bases). Germline V CDR1 and CDR2: MNHEY, SVGAGI. The germline V and J ends were trimmed by 6 bases and 1 base, with 12 bases remaining between them. The CDR3 is 14 amino acids. CDR3 in DNA: TGTGCCAGCAGCCCCGGGACACCGAACACTGAAGCTTTCTTT. Translating gives CASSPGTPNTEAFF.

This chain links TRBV6-5 with TRBJ2-3, with 9 bases matching TRBD2. The V gene end was trimmed by 4 bases and the J gene end by 3 bases; junction bases not matched to a gene: 2. This CDR3 is 14 amino acids long. Germline V lookup: CDR1 MNHEY, CDR2 SVGAGI. The CDR3, as DNA: TGTGCCAGCAGTTCTGGACTAGCGACAGATACGCAGTATTTT. Translated: CASSSGLATDTQYF.

The V gene is TRBV5-1, the J gene TRBJ2-7; unclear D gene. The CDR3 is 12 amino acids. V shed 1 base and J shed 6 bases, with 8 bases lying between them. Germline values: CDR1 SGHRS, CDR2 YFSETQ. CDR3 coding DNA: TGCGCCAGCAGCTTGTCACTAACCGAGCAGTACTTC. It is translated as CASSLSLTEQYF.

V gene TRBV5-1 combines with J gene TRBJ2-3; 12 bases fit TRBD2. CDR3 length: 16 amino acids. Germline V gene data show CDR1 as SGHRS and CDR2 as YFSETQ. Unmatched junction bases numbered 4, after V lost 5 bases and J lost 0 bases. CDR3 DNA: TGCGCCAGCAGTCTCCTAGCGGGAGGGAGCACAGATACGCAGTATTTT. Protein: CASSLLAGGSTDTQYF. The full variable domain, completed using reference TRBV5-1 and TRBJ2-3, is KAGVTQTPRYLIKTRGQQVTLSCSPISGHRSVSWYQQTPGQGLQFLFEYFSETQRNKGNFPGRFSGRQFSNSRSEMNVSTLELGDSALYLCASSLLAGGSTDTQYFGPGTRLTVL.

The rearrangement links TRBV29-1 to TRBJ2-1; 7 bases are shared with TRBD2. This CDR3 contains 14 residues. V was clipped by 6 bases and J by 4 bases; unmatched bases: 9. The germline V gene encodes CDR1 SQVTM and CDR2 ANQGSEA. Here the CDR3 reads CSVKVTSAYNEQFF. CDR3 coding DNA: TGCAGCGTAAAAGTTACTAGCGCTTACAATGAGCAGTTCTTC.

The chain employs TRBV28 and TRBJ2-7; 7 bases map to TRBD1. J gave up 4 bases and V 5 bases, and 11 bases lay outside the gene matches. CDR3 length equals 15 residues. Germline assignment: CDR1 MDHEN and CDR2 SYDVKM. CDR3 region: CASSIRDSPFYEQYF. CDR3 nucleotides: TGTGCCAGCAGTATCCGGGACAGCCCGTTTTACGAGCAGTACTTC.

With regard to this clone: At one end the junction does not follow the germline gene, possibly because of a read error. J is TRBJ2-7 and V is TRBV2; 9 bases agree with TRBD2. The CDR3 length is 14 residues. Germline CDR1 and CDR2: SNHLY and FYNNEI. The CDR3 DNA reads as TGTGCCAGCAGTGAGCGGGAGGGCTCCAACGAGCAGTACTTC. Translating it yields CASSEREGSNEQYF.

The chain joins TRBV2 to TRBJ2-1; no clear D gene. CDR1 is SNHLY, CDR2 FYNNEI, per germline. Trimming removed 5 bases at V and 9 bases at J, with 8 bases between. The CDR3 spans 11 residues. CDR3 loop: CASSPQVEQFF. The CDR3 nucleotides read TGTGCCAGCAGTCCCCAGGTTGAGCAGTTCTTC. The whole variable domain, remainder taken from reference TRBV2 and TRBJ2-1, is EPEVTQTPSHQVTQMGQEVILRCVPISNHLYFYWYRQILGQKVEFLVSFYNNEISEKSEIFDDQFSVERPDGSNFTLKIRSTKLEDSAMYFCASSPQVEQFFGPGTRLTVL.